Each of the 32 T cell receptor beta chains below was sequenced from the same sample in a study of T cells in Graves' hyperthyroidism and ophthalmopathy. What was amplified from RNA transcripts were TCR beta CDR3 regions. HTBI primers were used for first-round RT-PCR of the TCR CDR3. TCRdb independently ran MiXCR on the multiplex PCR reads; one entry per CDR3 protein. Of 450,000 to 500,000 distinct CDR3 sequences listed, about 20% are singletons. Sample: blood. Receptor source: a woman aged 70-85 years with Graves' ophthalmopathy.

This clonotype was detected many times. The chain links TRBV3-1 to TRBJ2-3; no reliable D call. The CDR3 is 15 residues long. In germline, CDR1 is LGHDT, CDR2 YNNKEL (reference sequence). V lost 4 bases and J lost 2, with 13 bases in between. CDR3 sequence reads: CASSPTGLYTDTQYF. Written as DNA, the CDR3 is TGTGCCAGCAGCCCGACCGGATTATACACAGATACGCAGTATTTT.

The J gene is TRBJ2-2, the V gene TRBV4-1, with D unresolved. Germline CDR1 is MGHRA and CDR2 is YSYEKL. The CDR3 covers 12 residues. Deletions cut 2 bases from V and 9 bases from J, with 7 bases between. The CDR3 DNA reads TGCGCCAGCAGCCAACACAGCCGGGAGCTGTTTTTT. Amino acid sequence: CASSQHSRELFF.

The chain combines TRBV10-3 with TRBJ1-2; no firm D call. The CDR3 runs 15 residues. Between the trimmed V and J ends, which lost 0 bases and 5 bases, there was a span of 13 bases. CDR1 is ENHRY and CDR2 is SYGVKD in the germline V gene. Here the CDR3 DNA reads TGTGCCATCAGTGAGTCGAGAGCAAACCAATATGGCTACACCTTC. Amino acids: CAISESRANQYGYTF.

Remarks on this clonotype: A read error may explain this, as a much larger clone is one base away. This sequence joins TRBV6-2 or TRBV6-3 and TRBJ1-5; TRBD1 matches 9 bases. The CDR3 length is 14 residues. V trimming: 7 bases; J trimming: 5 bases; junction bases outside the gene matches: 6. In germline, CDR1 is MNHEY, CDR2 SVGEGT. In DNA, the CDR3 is TGTGCCAGCAAGCCGGGACAGGGAGATCAGCCCCAGCATTTT. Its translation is CASKPGQGDQPQHF.

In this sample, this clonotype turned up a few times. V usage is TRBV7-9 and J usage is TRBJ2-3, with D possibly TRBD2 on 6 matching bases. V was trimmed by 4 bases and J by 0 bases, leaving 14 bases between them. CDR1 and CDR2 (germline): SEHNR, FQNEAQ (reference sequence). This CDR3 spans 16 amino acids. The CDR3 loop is CASSYSGGSSTDTQYF. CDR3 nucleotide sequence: TGTGCCAGCAGCTACTCCGGGGGTTCTAGCACAGATACGCAGTATTTT.

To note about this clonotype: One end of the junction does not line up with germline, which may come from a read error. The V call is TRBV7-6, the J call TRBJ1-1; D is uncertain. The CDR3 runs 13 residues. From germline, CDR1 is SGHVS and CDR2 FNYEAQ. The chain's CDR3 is CASNLSLNTEAFF. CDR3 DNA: TGTGCCAGCAACTTATCCTTGAACACTGAAGCTTTCTTT.

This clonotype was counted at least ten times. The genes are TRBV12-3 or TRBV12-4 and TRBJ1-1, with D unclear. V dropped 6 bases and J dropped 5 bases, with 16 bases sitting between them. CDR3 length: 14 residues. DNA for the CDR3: TGTGCCAGCAGGTCTACCTCCCCGGGGACTGAAGCTTTCTTT. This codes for CASRSTSPGTEAFF.

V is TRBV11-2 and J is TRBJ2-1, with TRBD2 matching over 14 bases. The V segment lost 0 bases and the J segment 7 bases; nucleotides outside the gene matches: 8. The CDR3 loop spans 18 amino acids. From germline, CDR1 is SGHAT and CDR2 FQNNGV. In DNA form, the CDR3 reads TGTGCCAGCAGCTTAGATTTGACTAGCGGGAGGGCCGTAAATGAGCAGTTCTTC. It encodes CASSLDLTSGRAVNEQFF.

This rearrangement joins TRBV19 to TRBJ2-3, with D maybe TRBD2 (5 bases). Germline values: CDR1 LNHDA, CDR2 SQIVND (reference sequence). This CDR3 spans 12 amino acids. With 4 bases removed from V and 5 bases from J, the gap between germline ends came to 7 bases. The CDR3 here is CASSKGLDTQYF. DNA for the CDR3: TGTGCCAGTAGTAAAGGACTAGATACGCAGTATTTT.

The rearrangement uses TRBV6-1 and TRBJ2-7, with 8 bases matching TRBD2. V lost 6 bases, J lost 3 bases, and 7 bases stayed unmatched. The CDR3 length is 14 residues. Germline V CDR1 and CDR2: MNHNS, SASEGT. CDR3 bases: TGTGCCAGCAGAGAGACTAGCGAGATCTACGAGCAGTACTTC. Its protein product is CASRETSEIYEQYF.

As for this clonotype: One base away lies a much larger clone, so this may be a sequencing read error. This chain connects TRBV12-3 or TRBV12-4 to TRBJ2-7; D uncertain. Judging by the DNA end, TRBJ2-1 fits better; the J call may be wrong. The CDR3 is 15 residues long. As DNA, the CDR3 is TGTGCCAGCAGTTTAGACCCCCGTACGGCTTACGAGCAGTTCTTC. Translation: CASSLDPRTAYEQFF.

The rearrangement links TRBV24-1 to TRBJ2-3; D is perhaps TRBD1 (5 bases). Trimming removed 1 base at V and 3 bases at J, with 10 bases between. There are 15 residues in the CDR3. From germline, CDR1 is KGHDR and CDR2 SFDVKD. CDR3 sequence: CATSDFGQGTDTQYF. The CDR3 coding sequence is TGTGCCACCAGTGATTTCGGGCAGGGAACAGATACGCAGTATTTT.

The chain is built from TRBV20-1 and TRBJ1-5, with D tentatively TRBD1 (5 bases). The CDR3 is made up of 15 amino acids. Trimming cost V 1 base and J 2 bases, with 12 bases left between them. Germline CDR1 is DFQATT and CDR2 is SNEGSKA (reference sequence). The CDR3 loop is CSARASGTRNQPQHF. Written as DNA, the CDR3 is TGCAGTGCTAGAGCATCCGGGACCCGCAATCAGCCCCAGCATTTT.

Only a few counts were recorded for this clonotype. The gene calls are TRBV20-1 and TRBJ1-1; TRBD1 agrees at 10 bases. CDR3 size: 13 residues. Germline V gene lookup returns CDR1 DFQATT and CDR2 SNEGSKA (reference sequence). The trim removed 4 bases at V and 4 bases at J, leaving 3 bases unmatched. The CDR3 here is CSAKGQGPTEAFF. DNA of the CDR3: TGCAGTGCTAAGGGACAGGGGCCCACTGAAGCTTTCTTT.

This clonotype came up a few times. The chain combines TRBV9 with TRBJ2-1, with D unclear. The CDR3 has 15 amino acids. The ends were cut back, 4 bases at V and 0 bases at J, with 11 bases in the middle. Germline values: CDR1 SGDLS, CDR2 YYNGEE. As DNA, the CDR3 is TGTGCCAGCAGCCTAGACTCGTACTCCTACAATGAGCAGTTCTTC. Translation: CASSLDSYSYNEQFF.

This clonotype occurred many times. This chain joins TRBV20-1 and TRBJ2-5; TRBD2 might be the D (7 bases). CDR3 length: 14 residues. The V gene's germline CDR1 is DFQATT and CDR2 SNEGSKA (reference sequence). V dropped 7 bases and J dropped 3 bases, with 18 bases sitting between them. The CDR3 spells CSGFEGGGKETQYF. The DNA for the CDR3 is TGCAGTGGATTCGAGGGGGGGGGGAAAGAGACCCAGTACTTC.

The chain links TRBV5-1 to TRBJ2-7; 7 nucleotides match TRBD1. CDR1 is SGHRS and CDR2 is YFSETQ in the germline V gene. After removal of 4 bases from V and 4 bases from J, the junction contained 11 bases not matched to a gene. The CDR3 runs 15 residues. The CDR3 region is CASSQYSGQKYEQYF. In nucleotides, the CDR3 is TGCGCCAGCAGCCAATACTCGGGACAGAAGTACGAGCAGTACTTC.

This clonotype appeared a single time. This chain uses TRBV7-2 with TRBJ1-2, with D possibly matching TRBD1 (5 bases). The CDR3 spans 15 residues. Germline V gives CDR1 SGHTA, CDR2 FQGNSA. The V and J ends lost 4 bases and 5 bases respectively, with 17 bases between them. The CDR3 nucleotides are TGTGCCAGCAGCTCCACATCGACAGATCCATATGGCTACACCTTC. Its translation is CASSSTSTDPYGYTF.

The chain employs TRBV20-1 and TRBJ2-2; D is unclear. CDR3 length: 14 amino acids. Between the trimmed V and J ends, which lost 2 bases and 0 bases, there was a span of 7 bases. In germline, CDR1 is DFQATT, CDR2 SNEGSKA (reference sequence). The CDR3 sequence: CSARKASNTGELFF. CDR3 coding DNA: TGCAGTGCTAGAAAGGCCTCGAACACCGGGGAGCTGTTTTTT.

This CDR3 is CASSQSSAGNTIYF. The CDR3 DNA reads TGTGCCAGCAGCCAAAGCTCGGCCGGAAACACCATATATTTT. The chain combines TRBV3-1 with TRBJ1-3, with D unclear. This CDR3 has 14 amino acids. The V gene lost 2 bases and the J gene lost 4 bases, with 9 bases spanning the gap. Germline CDR1 and CDR2: LGHDT and YNNKEL (reference sequence).

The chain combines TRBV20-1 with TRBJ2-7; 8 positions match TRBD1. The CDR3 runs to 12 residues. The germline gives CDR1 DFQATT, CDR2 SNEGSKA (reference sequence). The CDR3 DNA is TGCATGGGGGGCAGGGGGCTAGACGAGCAGTACTTC. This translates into CMGGRGLDEQYF.

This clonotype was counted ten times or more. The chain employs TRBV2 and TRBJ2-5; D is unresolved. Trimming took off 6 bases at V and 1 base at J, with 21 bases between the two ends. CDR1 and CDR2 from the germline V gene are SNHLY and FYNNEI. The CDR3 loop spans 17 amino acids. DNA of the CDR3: TGTGCCAGCAGCCCGTATCTCCGGGCAGCGCCCCAAGAGACCCAGTACTTC. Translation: CASSPYLRAAPQETQYF. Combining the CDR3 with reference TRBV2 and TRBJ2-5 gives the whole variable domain EPEVTQTPSHQVTQMGQEVILRCVPISNHLYFYWYRQILGQKVEFLVSFYNNEISEKSEIFDDQFSVERPDGSNFTLKIRSTKLEDSAMYFCASSPYLRAAPQETQYFGPGTRLLVL.

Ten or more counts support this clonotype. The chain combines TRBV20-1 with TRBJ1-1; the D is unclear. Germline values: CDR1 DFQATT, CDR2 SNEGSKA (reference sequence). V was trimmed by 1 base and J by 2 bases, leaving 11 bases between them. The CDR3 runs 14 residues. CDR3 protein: CSARAPGTNTEAFF. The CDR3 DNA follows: TGCAGTGCTAGAGCTCCAGGAACAAACACTGAAGCTTTCTTT.

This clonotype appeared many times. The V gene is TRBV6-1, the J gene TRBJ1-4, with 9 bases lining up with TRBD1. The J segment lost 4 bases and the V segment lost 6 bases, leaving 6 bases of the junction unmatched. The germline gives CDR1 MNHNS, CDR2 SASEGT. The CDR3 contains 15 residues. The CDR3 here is CASSTTDRGNEKLFF. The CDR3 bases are TGTGCCAGCAGCACCACGGACAGGGGTAATGAAAAACTGTTTTTT.

The CDR3 nucleotides are TGTGCCAGCAGACTTAGCGGGAGTGGCGCAGATACGCAGTATTTT. Translation gives CASRLSGSGADTQYF. The chain carries TRBV6-1 and TRBJ2-3; TRBD2 matches at 9 bases. Trimming removed 6 bases from V and 4 bases from J; junction bases left unmatched: 8. Per germline, CDR1 MNHNS and CDR2 SASEGT. The CDR3 is made up of 15 amino acids.

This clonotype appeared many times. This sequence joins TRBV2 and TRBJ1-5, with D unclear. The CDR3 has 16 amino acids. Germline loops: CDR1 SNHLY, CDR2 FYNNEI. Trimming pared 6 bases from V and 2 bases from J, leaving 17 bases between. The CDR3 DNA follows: TGTGCCAGCAGGGGAGGTTCGGGTCGCGGCAATCAGCCCCAGCATTTT. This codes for CASRGGSGRGNQPQHF.

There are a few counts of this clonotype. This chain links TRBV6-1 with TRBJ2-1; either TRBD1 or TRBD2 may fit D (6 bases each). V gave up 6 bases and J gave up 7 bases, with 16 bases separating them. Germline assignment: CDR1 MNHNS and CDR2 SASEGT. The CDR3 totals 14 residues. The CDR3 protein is CASSTTGAPNEQFF. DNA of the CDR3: TGTGCCAGCAGCACAACGGGGGCCCCAAATGAGCAGTTCTTC.

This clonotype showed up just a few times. The CDR3 loop reads CASSSDFPPTGELFF. The CDR3 DNA is TGTGCCAGCAGTTCAGACTTTCCTCCCACCGGGGAGCTGTTTTTT. This chain uses TRBV27 with TRBJ2-2; D remains ambiguous. The CDR3 runs 15 residues. The germline CDR1 and CDR2 sequences are MNHEY and SMNVEV (reference sequence). The V end lost 4 bases, the J end lost 4 bases, and 13 bases lay between the germline ends.

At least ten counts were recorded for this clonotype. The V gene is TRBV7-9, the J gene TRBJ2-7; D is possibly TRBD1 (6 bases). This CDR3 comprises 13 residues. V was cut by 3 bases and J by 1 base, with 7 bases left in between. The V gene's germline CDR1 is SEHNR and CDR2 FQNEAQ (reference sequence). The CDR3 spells CASSFDRSYEQYF. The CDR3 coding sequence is TGTGCCAGCAGCTTCGACAGGTCCTACGAGCAGTACTTC.

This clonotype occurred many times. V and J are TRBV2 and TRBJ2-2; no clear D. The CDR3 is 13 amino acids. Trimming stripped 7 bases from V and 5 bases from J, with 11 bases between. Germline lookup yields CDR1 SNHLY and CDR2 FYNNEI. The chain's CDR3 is CASNSRVTGELFF. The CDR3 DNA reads TGTGCCAGCAATTCTAGGGTTACCGGGGAGCTGTTTTTT.

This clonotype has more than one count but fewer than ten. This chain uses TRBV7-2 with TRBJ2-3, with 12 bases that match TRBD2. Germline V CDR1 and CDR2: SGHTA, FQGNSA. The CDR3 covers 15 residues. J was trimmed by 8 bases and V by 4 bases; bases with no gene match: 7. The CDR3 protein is CASSSGTSGWGTQYF. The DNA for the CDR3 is TGTGCCAGCAGCTCCGGGACTAGCGGGTGGGGTACGCAGTATTTT.

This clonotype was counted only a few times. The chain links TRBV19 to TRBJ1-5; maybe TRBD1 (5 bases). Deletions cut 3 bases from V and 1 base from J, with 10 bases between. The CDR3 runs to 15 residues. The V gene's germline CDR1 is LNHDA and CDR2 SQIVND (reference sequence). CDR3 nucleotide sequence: TGTGCCAGTAGTATTGCAGGGAGGAGCAATCAGCCCCAGCATTTT. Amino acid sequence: CASSIAGRSNQPQHF.